This T cell receptor (beta chain) was retrieved from a study of blood T cell repertoires in COVID-19. The data were produced by immunoSEQ multiplex PCR, yet TCRdb's version contains in-frame clones alone and is incomplete. The data hold over 130,000 clones, with 80% to 85% observed a single time. This TCR was sampled from a woman aged 80 or over with acute or convalescent COVID-19. Sequencing input: peripheral blood.

In DNA form, the CDR3 reads TGTGCCAGCAGCTTACTTCTACCAGGGACTAATGAAAAACTGTTTTTT. The encoded protein is CASSLLLPGTNEKLFF. J is TRBJ1-4 and V is TRBV11-2, with D maybe TRBD1 (5 bases). Germline V lookup: CDR1 SGHAT, CDR2 FQNNGV. V lost 2 bases, J lost 2 bases, and 12 bases lay in between. The length of the CDR3 is 16 residues.